This T cell receptor (beta chain) was captured in a study of CD8+ T cells in alopecia areata. Study details: Each of the treated patients was given oral tofacitinib, 5 to 10 mg twice daily, for moderate-to-severe alopecia areata. Findings and limits, study-wide: In scalp, tofacitinib significantly decreased clonality and expanded CD8+ clones among the top 100. Compared with normal scalp, lesional scalp had higher clonality and more expanded CD8+ clones.

Treatment specified: oral pan-JAK inhibitor, 5-10 mg twice daily. This clone was detected once. The antigen remains undetermined. Investigators isolated RNA and reverse transcribed it into cDNA to act as the sequencing template. TCRdb keeps only in-frame clones here, not all; method: immunoSEQ multiplex PCR. The table shows over 250,000 clones, with around three fifths occurring only once. The CDR3 is 14 residues long. V shed 4 bases and J shed 3 bases, with 13 bases lying between them. Per the germline V gene, CDR1 is SGDLS and CDR2 is YYNGEE. The specimen was CD4+ T cells sorted from blood, collected at week 52, from a patient treated with tofacitinib. V gene TRBV9 combines with J gene TRBJ2-5; D unresolved. The receptor was derived from a human donor with alopecia areata. CDR3 in amino acids: CASSPMGAEETQYF. The CDR3 nucleotides are TGTGCCAGCAGCCCTATGGGTGCCGAAGAGACCCAGTACTTC.